This T cell receptor beta chain was sequenced during a study of blood T cells in healthy people across ages. The CDR3 consists of 15 residues. Through a sample-barcoded 5' primer and a J-beta primer mix, a second PCR was run for about 7 to 12 cycles. TCRdb reprocessed the 5' RACE reads with MiXCR, giving one entry per CDR3 protein. The table has about 1.4 million distinct CDR3 sequences, 59% seen once. Source material: blood. The receptor was isolated from a man aged 18 to 30 in good health. This chain joins TRBV21-1 and TRBJ1-1; the table's D call, TRBD1, has no DNA check behind it. TRBV21-1 is designated a pseudogene. CDR3 DNA sequence: TGTGCCAGCAGCAAAGGGGGCGGACCGAACACTGAAGCTTTCTTT. Translating gives CASSKGGGPNTEAFF.